Shown below are 18 T cell receptor beta chains from a single sample sequenced in a study of OX40 agonist ivuxolimab in advanced cancers. Measured with immunoSEQ multiplex PCR; TCRdb has only the in-frame clones, and not every one. Of tens of thousands of clones detected, about 90% appear once; the ten largest clones hold 0.51%. This material consisted of CD4+ or CD8+ T cells sorted from blood, taken in a trial of the OX40 agonist ivuxolimab. The origin of the receptors is an adult with an advanced solid tumor such as melanoma, head and neck, liver or kidney cancer.

This chain connects TRBV7-3 to TRBJ1-2, with D unresolved. CDR1 is SGHTA, CDR2 FQGTGA, per germline. Trimming pared 5 bases from V and 8 bases from J, leaving 21 bases between. The CDR3 is 15 amino acids. The CDR3 coding sequence is TGTGCCAGCAGCGCCCAAGCTGGTGTGTCTGAAGGCTACACCTTC. It encodes CASSAQAGVSEGYTF.

The chain uses TRBV6-5 and TRBJ1-6, with a possible D match to TRBD1 (6 bases). This CDR3 has 16 amino acids. V lost 2 bases and J lost 4, with 12 bases in between. Germline CDR1 MNHEY, CDR2 SVGAGI. CDR3: CASSYTGTLYNSPLHF. CDR3 bases: TGTGCCAGCAGTTACACCGGGACACTTTATAATTCACCCCTCCACTTT.

This clone occurred once. J is TRBJ1-1 and V is TRBV11-2; 10 nucleotides align to TRBD1. The length of the CDR3 is 16 residues. Germline lookup yields CDR1 SGHAT and CDR2 FQNNGV. The junction had 11 bases not matched to a gene; V was cut back by 5 bases and J by 5 bases. DNA for the CDR3: TGTGCCAGCAGCGGCCGACAGGGGGCCCTGGGAACTGAAGCTTTCTTT. Translated: CASSGRQGALGTEAFF.

The CDR3 sequence: CASSYLEASYEQYF. CDR3 sequence (DNA): TGTGCCAGCAGTTACTTGGAGGCCTCCTACGAGCAGTACTTC. The chain combines TRBV6-5 with TRBJ2-7; tentatively, D is TRBD2 (5 bases). The CDR3 consists of 14 residues. The germline gives CDR1 MNHEY, CDR2 SVGAGI. With 1 base removed from V and 0 bases from J, the gap between germline ends came to 7 bases.

This chain connects TRBV19 to TRBJ1-5; TRBD1 aligns across 11 bases. Losses at the gene ends were 9 bases for V and 8 bases for J; bases not matched to a gene: 15. CDR1 is LNHDA, CDR2 SQIVND, per germline (reference sequence). The CDR3 consists of 16 residues. CDR3 nucleotide sequence: TGTGCCAGCCACCTGGGGTCCCGGACAGGGGGCGAGCCCCAGCATTTT. Translation gives CASHLGSRTGGEPQHF. Using reference TRBV19 and TRBJ1-5 for the parts outside the CDR3, the full variable domain is DGGITQSPKYLFRKEGQNVTLSCEQNLNHDAMYWYRQDPGQGLRLIYYSQIVNDFQKGDIAEGYSVSREKKESFPLTVTSAQKNPTAFYLCASHLGSRTGGEPQHFGDGTRLSIL.

This chain links TRBV11-3 with TRBJ2-7; no clear D gene. This CDR3 is 13 amino acids long. Germline CDR1 is SGHNT and CDR2 is YENEEA. V was cut by 7 bases and J by 9 bases, with 19 bases left in between. The CDR3 DNA follows: TGTGCCAGCACCAGCCCCCCAGGAACGGTGCAGTACTTC. Amino acids: CASTSPPGTVQYF.

CDR3 region: CASSFGTSGPTDTQYF. The CDR3 DNA reads TGCGCCAGCAGCTTCGGGACTAGCGGACCCACAGATACGCAGTATTTT. This chain joins TRBV5-1 and TRBJ2-3; 11 nucleotides match TRBD2. V shed 2 bases and J 2 bases; nucleotides not matched to a gene: 4. This CDR3 is built from 16 residues. In germline, CDR1 is SGHRS, CDR2 YFSETQ.

Concerning this clone: Germline is not matched at one junction end, which may reflect a read error. The V call is TRBV5-1, the J call TRBJ2-5; D call uncertain. The CDR3 runs to 14 residues. Germline lookup yields CDR1 SGHRS and CDR2 YFSETQ. DNA of the CDR3: TGCGCCAGCGGCTTCGGTTTAGACCAAGAGACCCAGTACTTC. This encodes CASGFGLDQETQYF.

This sequence joins TRBV5-1 and TRBJ1-1, with TRBD1 matching 7 bases. J was trimmed by 0 bases and V by 4 bases; bases with no gene match: 3. The CDR3 is 14 residues long. Germline CDR1 SGHRS, CDR2 YFSETQ. The CDR3 loop reads CASSHGTVNTEAFF. For the CDR3, the DNA is TGCGCCAGCAGCCACGGGACAGTGAACACTGAAGCTTTCTTT.

The J gene is TRBJ2-7, the V gene TRBV5-1; D is uncertain. Germline CDR1 SGHRS, CDR2 YFSETQ. The CDR3 is made up of 16 amino acids. V lost 0 bases, J lost 0 bases, and 13 bases lay in between. The CDR3 region has the DNA TGCGCCAGCAGCTTGGGGCTACAGCCCCTCTCCTACGAGCAGTACTTC. Its protein product is CASSLGLQPLSYEQYF.

V and J are TRBV19 and TRBJ1-5; D is undetermined. The CDR3 contains 16 residues. Germline V gene sequence: CDR1 LNHDA, CDR2 SQIVND (reference sequence). The V and J ends lost 1 base and 9 bases respectively, with 19 bases between them. CDR3 DNA sequence: TGTGCCAGTAGTATAGTGGAGCGGCCGGGCGCTTTGCCCCAGCATTTT. Translating gives CASSIVERPGALPQHF.

The sample holds one count of this clone. This chain uses TRBV11-2 with TRBJ1-4; 7 bases fit TRBD1. V dropped 4 bases and J dropped 0; count of bases not matched to a gene: 2. The CDR3 length is 15 residues. The germline V gene has CDR1 SGHAT and CDR2 FQNNGV. The CDR3 sequence is CASSSQGATNEKLFF. The CDR3 DNA reads as TGTGCCAGCAGCTCCCAGGGGGCAACTAATGAAAAACTGTTTTTT.

This clone was seen only a few times. The chain combines TRBV18 with TRBJ1-1, with 10 bases identical to TRBD1. The V and J ends lost 6 bases and 6 bases, in that order; junction bases with no gene match: 10. This CDR3 contains 15 residues. Germline V CDR1 and CDR2: KGHSH, LQKENI. The CDR3 reads CASSPGTGERAEAFF. CDR3 coding DNA: TGTGCCAGCTCGCCCGGGACAGGGGAACGCGCTGAAGCTTTCTTT.

This sequence joins TRBV6-6 and TRBJ2-7; maybe TRBD2 (6 bases). This CDR3 spans 14 amino acids. Trimming pared 7 bases from V and 5 bases from J, leaving 18 bases between. The V gene's germline CDR1 is MNHNY and CDR2 SVGAGI (reference sequence). The DNA for the CDR3 is TGTGCCAGCACCTCCGGGGGTGCCATGAACGAGCAGTACTTC. This translates into CASTSGGAMNEQYF.

The gene calls are TRBV27 and TRBJ1-4, with a tentative D call TRBD1 (6 bases). Trimming removed 5 bases at V and 10 bases at J, with 23 bases between. The CDR3 sequence is 16 residues long. Germline CDR1 reads MNHEY; CDR2 reads SMNVEV (reference sequence). The CDR3 region is CASSRDAGAPAGKLFF. The CDR3 region has the DNA TGTGCCAGCAGTCGAGACGCAGGGGCCCCCGCCGGAAAACTGTTTTTT. Using reference TRBV27 and TRBJ1-4 for the parts outside the CDR3, the full variable domain is EAQVTQNPRYLITVTGKKLTVTCSQNMNHEYMSWYRQDPGLGLRQIYYSMNVEVTDKGDVPEGYKVSRKEKRNFPLILESPSPNQTSLYFCASSRDAGAPAGKLFFGSGTQLSVL.

V gene TRBV6-5 combines with J gene TRBJ2-2, with D hard to call. This CDR3 comprises 13 residues. The germline V gene has CDR1 MNHEY and CDR2 SVGAGI. V lost 5 bases to trimming and J lost 4 bases, with 8 bases between them. Here the CDR3 DNA reads TGTGCCAGCAGTGAACCAACCACCGGGGAGCTGTTTTTT. Its translation: CASSEPTTGELFF.

The chain uses TRBV5-1 and TRBJ2-1; no definite D call. This CDR3 is built from 16 residues. CDR1 and CDR2 from the germline V gene are SGHRS and YFSETQ. V lost 4 bases, J lost 5 bases, and 19 bases lay in between. CDR3 sequence reads: CASSVQTPITNNEQFF. The CDR3, as DNA: TGCGCCAGCAGCGTCCAAACCCCAATAACTAACAATGAGCAGTTCTTC.

This clone has more than one count but fewer than ten. V usage is TRBV2 and J usage is TRBJ2-7; possibly TRBD1 for D (6 bases). Looked up from germline, CDR1 is SNHLY and CDR2 is FYNNEI. The germline V and J ends were trimmed by 1 base and 2 bases, with 6 bases remaining between them. The CDR3 loop spans 13 amino acids. CDR3 in amino acids: CASSEGTAYEQYF. For the CDR3, the DNA is TGTGCCAGCAGTGAAGGGACAGCCTACGAGCAGTACTTC. The whole variable domain, filled in from reference TRBV2 and TRBJ2-7, reads EPEVTQTPSHQVTQMGQEVILRCVPISNHLYFYWYRQILGQKVEFLVSFYNNEISEKSEIFDDQFSVERPDGSNFTLKIRSTKLEDSAMYFCASSEGTAYEQYFGPGTRLTVT.